The 23 T cell receptor beta chains reported below all come from one sample, sequenced in a study of long-term antiretroviral therapy in people with HIV. The assay used was immunoSEQ (version v3.0), run at survey level. The repertoire was sequenced with immunoSEQ multiplex PCR; TCRdb's copy has only in-frame clones and lacks some. The sample contains about 12,000 clones, approximately 79% of which appear only once. The specimen comprised unsorted PBMCs, sampled 0.8 years before starting antiretroviral therapy. These receptors all come from a woman aged 40 to 50 with HIV.

The CDR3 is CASSLGRLRGANEKLFF. The DNA of the CDR3 is TGTGCCAGCAGTTTAGGCAGGCTCAGGGGTGCTAATGAAAAACTGTTTTTT. The chain has TRBV27 and TRBJ1-4, with D possibly matching TRBD1 (6 bases). V shed 2 bases and J shed 3 bases, with 16 bases lying between them. This CDR3 comprises 17 residues. Germline V lookup: CDR1 MNHEY, CDR2 SMNVEV (reference sequence). Variable domain in full (rest from reference TRBV27 and TRBJ1-4): EAQVTQNPRYLITVTGKKLTVTCSQNMNHEYMSWYRQDPGLGLRQIYYSMNVEVTDKGDVPEGYKVSRKEKRNFPLILESPSPNQTSLYFCASSLGRLRGANEKLFFGSGTQLSVL.

V usage is TRBV4-2 and J usage is TRBJ2-3, with a tentative D call TRBD2 (6 bases). CDR1 is LGHNA and CDR2 is YNFKEQ in the germline V gene. CDR3 length: 17 amino acids. The V end was cut by 1 base, the J end by 1 base, with 15 bases between. DNA for the CDR3: TGTGCCAGCAGCCAAGTCCCGGCGGGAAAGGGCACAGATACGCAGTATTTT. Encoded protein: CASSQVPAGKGTDTQYF.

The chain joins TRBV6-5 to TRBJ1-1, with D possibly being TRBD1 (5 bases). There are 14 residues in the CDR3. From germline, CDR1 is MNHEY and CDR2 SVGAGI. Trimming took off 3 bases at V and 2 bases at J, with 10 bases between the two ends. As DNA, the CDR3 is TGTGCCAGCAGTTATCTTGGGGGAAACACTGAAGCTTTCTTT. Translation gives CASSYLGGNTEAFF.

The chain combines TRBV19 with TRBJ2-7; 9 positions match TRBD1. With V trimmed by 6 bases and J by 2 bases, 8 bases remained unmatched. CDR1 is LNHDA, CDR2 SQIVND, per germline (reference sequence). This CDR3 spans 15 amino acids. This CDR3 reads CASRDPGQGAYEQYF. CDR3 nucleotide sequence: TGTGCCAGTAGAGACCCGGGACAGGGAGCCTACGAGCAGTACTTC.

The V call is TRBV5-4, the J call TRBJ2-3; TRBD2 matches 11 bases. Germline trimming cut 1 base from V and 6 bases from J; bases unmatched to any gene: 7. The CDR3 has 16 residues. Germline V gene sequence: CDR1 SGHNT, CDR2 YYREEE (reference sequence). The CDR3 loop is CASSLSSSGRYDTQYF. CDR3 nucleotide sequence: TGTGCCAGCAGCTTGAGCTCTAGCGGGAGGTACGATACGCAGTATTTT.

The CDR3 region is CASSYSRQGYYGYTF. For the CDR3, the DNA is TGTGCCAGCAGTTACTCGAGACAGGGGTACTATGGCTACACCTTC. The V call is TRBV6-5, the J call TRBJ1-2, with 8 bases matching TRBD1. Germline V gene sequence: CDR1 MNHEY, CDR2 SVGAGI. The CDR3 loop spans 15 amino acids. J lost 3 bases, V lost 0 bases, and 3 bases had no gene match.

This rearrangement joins TRBV10-3 to TRBJ1-2; D is possibly TRBD1 (6 bases). V gave up 6 bases and J gave up 4 bases, with 18 bases separating them. The CDR3 contains 15 residues. Germline loops: CDR1 ENHRY, CDR2 SYGVKD. Written as DNA, the CDR3 is TGTGCCATCAGGGAACAGGGAGGTGAGGGCTATGGCTACACCTTC. Its translation: CAIREQGGEGYGYTF.

CDR3 sequence: CASSLGRGYNEQFF. In DNA, the CDR3 is TGTGCCAGCAGTTTAGGGCGGGGATACAATGAGCAGTTCTTC. The rearrangement links TRBV27 to TRBJ2-1; possible D gene TRBD2, 6 bases. The CDR3 runs 14 residues. CDR1 is MNHEY and CDR2 is SMNVEV in the germline V gene (reference sequence). V gave up 2 bases and J gave up 4 bases, with 9 bases separating them.

This clone occurred a few times. V usage is TRBV29-1 and J usage is TRBJ1-3; a possible D gene is TRBD1 (6 bases). Trimming stripped 3 bases from V and 16 bases from J, with 28 bases between. The CDR3 loop spans 15 amino acids. Per the germline V gene, CDR1 is SQVTM and CDR2 is ANQGSEA. CDR3 amino acids: CSVEGGSSSEHHWYF. The CDR3 nucleotides are TGCAGCGTTGAGGGGGGCTCGTCTTCGGAACACCATTGGTATTTT.

This clone was detected only a few times. V usage is TRBV9 and J usage is TRBJ2-7; D perhaps matches TRBD2 (6 bases). Trimming took 4 bases from V and 0 from J, leaving 17 bases between them. The V gene's germline CDR1 is SGDLS and CDR2 YYNGEE. This CDR3 has 16 residues. Here the CDR3 reads CASSSQAAGSSYEQYF. The CDR3 nucleotides read TGTGCCAGCAGCTCTCAGGCAGCCGGGAGCTCCTACGAGCAGTACTTC.

This clone appeared once. J is TRBJ1-1 and V is TRBV28; the D is unclear. V was clipped by 1 base and J by 1 base, with 10 bases between them. Germline loops: CDR1 MDHEN, CDR2 SYDVKM. CDR3 length: 15 residues. CDR3 nucleotides: TGTGCCAGCAGTTTATCGGCCAGCGCGAACACTGAAGCTTTCTTT. As protein: CASSLSASANTEAFF. The variable domain in full, completed from reference TRBV28 and TRBJ1-1, reads DVKVTQSSRYLVKRTGEKVFLECVQDMDHENMFWYRQDPGLGLRLIYFSYDVKMKEKGDIPEGYSVSREKKERFSLILESASTNQTSMYLCASSLSASANTEAFFGQGTRLTVV.

The chain is built from TRBV4-2 and TRBJ2-6, with a tentative D call TRBD2 (6 bases). Germline CDR1 is LGHNA and CDR2 is YNFKEQ. V lost 0 bases and J lost 4, with 10 bases in between. The CDR3 covers 16 residues. The CDR3 protein is CASSQEAGSGANVLTF. CDR3 DNA sequence: TGTGCCAGCAGCCAAGAAGCGGGTTCAGGGGCCAACGTCCTGACTTTC.

J is TRBJ2-1 and V is TRBV4-1; D possibly matches TRBD1 or TRBD2 (5 bases each). Germline V gene data show CDR1 as MGHRA and CDR2 as YSYEKL. The germline V and J ends were trimmed by 4 bases and 6 bases, with 16 bases remaining between them. This CDR3 spans 15 amino acids. Here the CDR3 reads CASSLAGTGRNEQFF. The CDR3 region has the DNA TGCGCCAGCAGCCTCGCCGGGACCGGTCGCAATGAGCAGTTCTTC.

V and J are TRBV9 and TRBJ2-7; maybe TRBD1 (6 bases). Per germline, CDR1 SGDLS and CDR2 YYNGEE. Trimming pared 2 bases from V and 5 bases from J, leaving 11 bases between. The CDR3 contains 13 residues. The CDR3: CASSVGHKNEQYF. The CDR3 DNA reads as TGTGCCAGCAGCGTGGGACACAAAAACGAGCAGTACTTC.

The chain uses TRBV28 and TRBJ2-7, with no clear D. V was shortened by 3 bases and J by 3 bases, with 9 bases between the two germline ends. The CDR3 sequence is 13 residues long. CDR1 and CDR2 from the germline V gene are MDHEN and SYDVKM. The CDR3 sequence: CASSLVENYEQYF. Here the CDR3 DNA reads TGTGCCAGCAGTTTGGTTGAAAACTACGAGCAGTACTTC.

The chain employs TRBV5-1 and TRBJ1-2, with D uncertain. Trimming shortened V by 0 bases and J by 3 bases, and 18 bases separated the two germline ends. The CDR3 has 17 residues. Germline CDR1 SGHRS, CDR2 YFSETQ. In nucleotides, the CDR3 is TGCGCCAGCAGCTTGGCGGTTACACTCCGAGGCGACTATGGCTACACCTTC. Protein: CASSLAVTLRGDYGYTF.

The V gene is TRBV7-9, the J gene TRBJ2-7; D possibly matches TRBD1 or TRBD2 (5 bases each). In germline, CDR1 is SEHNR, CDR2 FQNEAQ (reference sequence). Trimming left V 5 bases short and J 4 bases short, with 21 bases between. The CDR3 covers 16 residues. CDR3 nucleotides: TGTGCCAGCAGCCAAGAGCCCGAGGGGATTGGGTACGAGCAGTACTTC. Translating it yields CASSQEPEGIGYEQYF. Filled out from reference TRBV7-9 and TRBJ2-7, the complete variable domain reads DTGVSQNPRHKITKRGQNVTFRCDPISEHNRLYWYRQTLGQGPEFLTYFQNEAQLEKSRLLSDRFSAERPKGSFSTLEIQRTEQGDSAMYLCASSQEPEGIGYEQYFGPGTRLTVT.

In its sample, this clone was seen once. The chain links TRBV5-1 to TRBJ2-3; tentatively, D is TRBD1 (5 bases). The germline CDR1 and CDR2 sequences are SGHRS and YFSETQ. CDR3 size: 14 residues. Deletions cut 0 bases from V and 6 bases from J, with 11 bases between. DNA for the CDR3: TGCGCCAGCAGCTTGGATCAGGGCCCGGATACGCAGTATTTT. As protein: CASSLDQGPDTQYF.

The table lists this clone with a few counts. J is TRBJ2-7 and V is TRBV10-1, with D hard to call. V was trimmed by 7 bases and J by 3 bases, leaving 22 bases between them. The CDR3 extends over 16 amino acids. Germline-derived CDR1 and CDR2 are WNHNN and SYGVQD (reference sequence). The CDR3 region has the DNA TGCGCCAGCAACCAAACTCGGACCCCGTCACGCTACGAGCAGTACTTC. Translated, it gives CASNQTRTPSRYEQYF.

In this sample, this clone turned up a few times. The rearrangement uses TRBV7-3 and TRBJ2-3; maybe TRBD1 (5 bases). Germline V gene lookup returns CDR1 SGHTA and CDR2 FQGTGA. This CDR3 spans 15 amino acids. The ends were cut back, 3 bases at V and 4 bases at J, with 14 bases in the middle. CDR3 nucleotides: TGTGCCAGCAGCTTGGGTAGCACAGGTGCAGATACGCAGTATTTT. It encodes CASSLGSTGADTQYF.

In this sample, this clone turned up once. The chain carries TRBV28 and TRBJ1-4; D not certain. There are 12 residues in the CDR3. V shed 5 bases and J shed 6 bases, with 7 bases lying between them. Looked up from germline, CDR1 is MDHEN and CDR2 is SYDVKM. The CDR3: CASSQRDEKLFF. The DNA for the CDR3 is TGTGCCAGCAGTCAAAGGGATGAAAAACTGTTTTTT.

This clone was picked up a small number of times. The chain has TRBV9 and TRBJ2-3; 12 bases agree with TRBD2. CDR1 SGDLS and CDR2 YYNGEE come from the germline V gene. V dropped 4 bases and J dropped 14; count of bases not matched to a gene: 17. This CDR3 contains 16 residues. CDR3: CASSPSPALAGGVGYF. Here the CDR3 DNA reads TGTGCCAGCAGCCCCTCCCCCGCGCTAGCGGGAGGGGTTGGGTATTTT.

This chain links TRBV28 with TRBJ2-1, with 13 bases aligning to TRBD2. CDR3 size: 17 residues. Germline V gene lookup returns CDR1 MDHEN and CDR2 SYDVKM. V shed 1 base and J 9 bases; nucleotides not matched to a gene: 9. CDR3 sequence reads: CASSLYPGLAGAGEQFF. CDR3 coding DNA: TGTGCCAGCAGTTTATACCCCGGACTAGCGGGAGCAGGTGAGCAGTTCTTC.